These 21 T cell receptor beta chains share one sample of origin, sequenced in a study of cytomegalovirus exposure and HLA in healthy donors. The method was immunoSEQ multiplex PCR; TCRdb's version includes in-frame clones alone and lacks a portion of them. The table records around 250,000 clones, roughly 89% of them present only once. The material sequenced was PBMCs. All receptors derive from a woman between 18 and 30 years old in good health and CMV-seronegative.

The genes are TRBV7-9 and TRBJ2-7; TRBD2 matches at 8 bases. With V trimmed by 1 base and J by 0 bases, 5 bases remained unmatched. The germline gives CDR1 SEHNR, CDR2 FQNEAQ (reference sequence). This CDR3 is built from 16 residues. CDR3 region: CASSLVGSGSSYEQYF. The CDR3, as DNA: TGTGCCAGCAGCTTAGTGGGGAGCGGGAGCTCCTACGAGCAGTACTTC.

The rearrangement links TRBV19 to TRBJ1-5; 7 nucleotides agree with TRBD1. There are 14 residues in the CDR3. Germline CDR1 reads LNHDA; CDR2 reads SQIVND (reference sequence). J lost 3 bases, V lost 6 bases, and 5 bases had no gene match. The CDR3 DNA reads as TGTGCCAGTAGCCCACAGGGGATCAATCAGCCCCAGCATTTT. Translated: CASSPQGINQPQHF. Complete variable domain (other parts from reference TRBV19 and TRBJ1-5): DGGITQSPKYLFRKEGQNVTLSCEQNLNHDAMYWYRQDPGQGLRLIYYSQIVNDFQKGDIAEGYSVSREKKESFPLTVTSAQKNPTAFYLCASSPQGINQPQHFGDGTRLSIL.

The gene calls are TRBV4-1 and TRBJ2-5, with a possible D match to TRBD1 (7 bases). The germline V gene has CDR1 MGHRA and CDR2 YSYEKL. This CDR3 has 16 amino acids. V lost 1 base to trimming and J lost 3 bases, with 15 bases between them. This chain's CDR3 is CASSQARGDRKETQYF. In nucleotides, the CDR3 is TGCGCCAGCAGCCAAGCAAGGGGGGACAGAAAAGAGACCCAGTACTTC.

The chain employs TRBV28 and TRBJ2-7; 8 nucleotides match TRBD2. With 6 bases clipped from V and 3 bases from J, the junction kept 16 bases outside the gene matches. The CDR3 extends over 17 amino acids. Looked up from germline, CDR1 is MDHEN and CDR2 is SYDVKM. The CDR3, as DNA: TGTGCCAGCAGGGGGACGGGCGGTGCGGGGGGTTTCTACGAGCAGTACGTC. Translation gives CASRGTGGAGGFYEQYV.

This rearrangement joins TRBV9 to TRBJ2-2, with D perhaps matching TRBD2 (6 bases). Trimming removed 7 bases at V and 2 bases at J, with 15 bases between. Germline lookup yields CDR1 SGDLS and CDR2 YYNGEE. The CDR3 is made up of 15 amino acids. The CDR3 coding sequence is TGTGCCAGCGGGGGTGGCGGACTAAACACCGGGGAGCTGTTTTTT. Translating it yields CASGGGGLNTGELFF.

This clone appeared once. The chain employs TRBV29-1 and TRBJ2-7; a weak D match, TRBD2 (5 bases). The CDR3 sequence is 12 residues long. V was cut by 4 bases and J by 5 bases, with 12 bases left in between. Germline V gene lookup returns CDR1 SQVTM and CDR2 ANQGSEA. The CDR3 loop is CSVVPGVDEQYF. In DNA, the CDR3 is TGCAGCGTTGTCCCCGGGGTGGACGAGCAGTACTTC.

V gene TRBV11-2 combines with J gene TRBJ1-4, with 9 bases fitting TRBD1. Germline V gene data show CDR1 as SGHAT and CDR2 as FQNNGV. This CDR3 comprises 15 residues. The V segment lost 3 bases and the J segment 8 bases; nucleotides outside the gene matches: 7. CDR3 sequence (DNA): TGTGCCAGCAGCTTGGGTGGGACAGGGAGGGAAAAACTGTTTTTT. Translating it yields CASSLGGTGREKLFF. Variable domain in full (rest from reference TRBV11-2 and TRBJ1-4): EAGVAQSPRYKIIEKRQSVAFWCNPISGHATLYWYQQILGQGPKLLIQFQNNGVVDDSQLPKDRFSAERLKGVDSTLKIQPAKLEDSAVYLCASSLGGTGREKLFFGSGTQLSVL.

The sample holds one count of this clone. The chain links TRBV4-1 to TRBJ2-1; 13 positions agree with TRBD2. V lost 1 base and J lost 7; bases outside the gene matches: 13. The CDR3 runs to 19 residues. The germline CDR1 and CDR2 sequences are MGHRA and YSYEKL. DNA for the CDR3: TGCGCCAGCAGCCAAGGCCCTCCCCTGACTAGCGGGGGGATGAATGAGCAGTTCTTC. Translation: CASSQGPPLTSGGMNEQFF.

The J gene is TRBJ2-7, the V gene TRBV6-5, with 10 positions matching TRBD2. This CDR3 is 15 amino acids long. Germline CDR1 MNHEY, CDR2 SVGAGI. Trimming cost V 5 bases and J 3 bases; bases outside gene matches: 7. CDR3 DNA: TGTGCCAGCAGTCGGGCTAGCGGGGGCTTCTACGAGCAGTACGTC. As protein: CASSRASGGFYEQYV.

The rearrangement joins TRBV10-3 to TRBJ1-1, with D perhaps TRBD1 (6 bases). This CDR3 comprises 13 residues. The V gene's germline CDR1 is ENHRY and CDR2 SYGVKD. The CDR3 reads CATLQGLNTEAFF. Written as DNA, the CDR3 is TGTGCGACACTACAGGGCCTGAACACTGAAGCTTTCTTT.

This sequence joins TRBV5-8 and TRBJ2-2, with a possible D match to TRBD1 (6 bases). Germline CDR1 and CDR2: SGHTS and YDEGEE. The CDR3 loop spans 16 amino acids. Trimming stripped 0 bases from V and 0 bases from J, with 9 bases between. CDR3 coding DNA: TGTGCCAGCAGCTTGGAGACAGGTGCGAACACCGGGGAGCTGTTTTTT. Translated, it gives CASSLETGANTGELFF.

The V gene is TRBV28, the J gene TRBJ1-3, with D uncertain. CDR1 and CDR2 (germline): MDHEN, SYDVKM. The V and J ends lost 6 bases and 1 base respectively, with 13 bases between them. This CDR3 is 15 amino acids long. CDR3 nucleotide sequence: TGTGCCAGCAGGATCTTAGGAGCTTCTGGAAACACCATATATTTT. It codes for CASRILGASGNTIYF. Full variable domain (outside the CDR3, taken from reference TRBV28 and TRBJ1-3): DVKVTQSSRYLVKRTGEKVFLECVQDMDHENMFWYRQDPGLGLRLIYFSYDVKMKEKGDIPEGYSVSREKKERFSLILESASTNQTSMYLCASRILGASGNTIYFGEGSWLTVV.

The V and J genes are TRBV28 and TRBJ1-5; a possible D gene is TRBD1 (6 bases). The CDR3 is 15 residues long. V gave up 5 bases and J gave up 2 bases, with 13 bases separating them. Germline V gene data show CDR1 as MDHEN and CDR2 as SYDVKM. The CDR3 sequence: CASSTRSGGNQPQHF. The CDR3 coding sequence is TGTGCCAGCAGTACCCGGTCAGGGGGCAATCAGCCCCAGCATTTT.

V and J are TRBV9 and TRBJ1-2, with D unclear. The CDR3 contains 15 residues. Germline-derived CDR1 and CDR2 are SGDLS and YYNGEE. Trimming cost V 0 bases and J 4 bases, with 13 bases left between them. The CDR3 nucleotides are TGTGCCAGCAGCGTAGCCCCGAAGAGCCCCTATGGCTACACCTTC. Translating gives CASSVAPKSPYGYTF.

CDR3 amino acids: CASSYAGTDNSPLHF. The CDR3 nucleotides are TGTGCCAGCAGTTACGCCGGGACAGACAATTCACCCCTCCACTTT. The chain recombines TRBV6-6 with TRBJ1-6, with 7 positions matching TRBD1. J lost 7 bases, V lost 2 bases, and 5 bases had no gene match. This CDR3 has 15 residues. Germline loops: CDR1 MNHNY, CDR2 SVGAGI (reference sequence).

The gene calls are TRBV7-2 and TRBJ2-3, with D possibly matching TRBD2 (6 bases). Deletions cut 5 bases from V and 2 bases from J, with 14 bases between. Germline V gene lookup returns CDR1 SGHTA and CDR2 FQGNSA. The CDR3 consists of 15 residues. CDR3 sequence: CASSLGLTYTDTQYF. The CDR3 DNA follows: TGTGCCAGCAGCCTGGGACTTACGTACACAGATACGCAGTATTTT.

CDR3 sequence: CASSFRGPLHSPLHF. Here the CDR3 DNA reads TGTGCCAGCAGTTTTAGGGGGCCCCTTCATTCACCCCTCCACTTT. The chain combines TRBV28 with TRBJ1-6; 7 bases agree with TRBD1. Germline loops: CDR1 MDHEN, CDR2 SYDVKM. The trim removed 3 bases at V and 8 bases at J, leaving 7 bases unmatched. CDR3 size: 15 residues.

The chain has TRBV27 and TRBJ1-2; D call uncertain. The CDR3 consists of 12 residues. Per germline, CDR1 MNHEY and CDR2 SMNVEV (reference sequence). The germline V and J ends were trimmed by 6 bases and 4 bases, with 9 bases remaining between them. The CDR3 bases are TGTGCCAGCAGAAGCTCAGGCTATGGCTACACCTTC. Protein product: CASRSSGYGYTF.

The CDR3 DNA reads TGCGCCAGCAGCCCACGAGGGGGCTCCTATAATTCACCCCTCCACTTT. This gives the protein CASSPRGGSYNSPLHF. The chain carries TRBV4-1 and TRBJ1-6; TRBD1 might be the D (6 bases). Germline lookup yields CDR1 MGHRA and CDR2 YSYEKL. V was shortened by 4 bases and J by 0 bases, with 10 bases between the two germline ends. The CDR3 has 16 amino acids.

This clone was counted only a few times. CDR3 region: CASSQGPQAPTDTQYF. The CDR3 nucleotides are TGCGCCAGCAGCCAAGGTCCCCAGGCACCCACAGATACGCAGTATTTT. The rearrangement uses TRBV4-1 and TRBJ2-3; D is ambiguous. The CDR3 runs to 16 residues. Germline loops: CDR1 MGHRA, CDR2 YSYEKL. Trimming removed 1 base from V and 2 bases from J, with 13 bases in between.

This clone was observed once. V is TRBV1 and J is TRBJ1-2; TRBD1, the table's D call, lacks a check against the DNA. TRBV1 is classified as a pseudogene. This CDR3 is 13 amino acids long. The CDR3 loop reads CTSSQEHREGYTF. CDR3 nucleotides: TGCACCAGCAGCCAGGAACACAGGGAGGGCTACACCTTC.